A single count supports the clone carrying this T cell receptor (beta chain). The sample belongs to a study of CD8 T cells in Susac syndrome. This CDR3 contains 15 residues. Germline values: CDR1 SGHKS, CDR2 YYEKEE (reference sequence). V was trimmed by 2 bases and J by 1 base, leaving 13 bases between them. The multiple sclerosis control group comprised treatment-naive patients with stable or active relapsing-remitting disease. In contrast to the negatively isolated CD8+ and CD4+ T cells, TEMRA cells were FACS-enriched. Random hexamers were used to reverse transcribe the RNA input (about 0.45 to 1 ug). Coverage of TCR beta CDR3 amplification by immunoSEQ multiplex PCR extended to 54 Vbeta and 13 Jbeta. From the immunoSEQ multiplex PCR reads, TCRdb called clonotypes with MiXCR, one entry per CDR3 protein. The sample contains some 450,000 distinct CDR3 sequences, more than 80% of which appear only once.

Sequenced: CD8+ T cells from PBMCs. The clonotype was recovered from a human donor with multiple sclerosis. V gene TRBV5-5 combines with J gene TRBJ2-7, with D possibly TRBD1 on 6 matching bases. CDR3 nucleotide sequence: TGTGCCAGCAGCTTTGGACAGAGCTTTTCCTACGAGCAGTACTTC. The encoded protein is CASSFGQSFSYEQYF.